This TCR beta chain originates from a study of beta chain features in type 1 diabetes. Study background: Examined across all samples were roughly 100 million sorted cells.

Study observations and caveats: Because the template was cDNA, high-expressing cells might be over-represented. It was not settled here whether HLA type affects TCRB rearrangement.

Populations isolated by sorting all had purity greater than 95%. Every bit of the isolated RNA underwent reverse transcription, so sequencing read expressed TCRB transcripts. Data came from immunoSEQ multiplex PCR; TCRdb stores just in-frame clones and leaves some out. The data show around 13,000 clones, 45% to 50% seen once. V gave up 4 bases and J gave up 8 bases; unmatched junction bases: 13. This CDR3 is built from 16 residues. The V gene's germline CDR1 is SGDLS and CDR2 YYNGEE. About this clone itself: Its antigen is as yet unknown.

The receptor's source is a man between 18 and 29 years old in good health. Sequencing was performed on stem cell memory CD4+ T cells from blood. The genes are TRBV9 and TRBJ2-1; 9 bases are shared with TRBD1. CDR3 nucleotides: TGTGCCAGCAGCATCTACAGGGGGCGCCTCCGTGATGAGCAGTTCTTC. It is translated as CASSIYRGRLRDEQFF.